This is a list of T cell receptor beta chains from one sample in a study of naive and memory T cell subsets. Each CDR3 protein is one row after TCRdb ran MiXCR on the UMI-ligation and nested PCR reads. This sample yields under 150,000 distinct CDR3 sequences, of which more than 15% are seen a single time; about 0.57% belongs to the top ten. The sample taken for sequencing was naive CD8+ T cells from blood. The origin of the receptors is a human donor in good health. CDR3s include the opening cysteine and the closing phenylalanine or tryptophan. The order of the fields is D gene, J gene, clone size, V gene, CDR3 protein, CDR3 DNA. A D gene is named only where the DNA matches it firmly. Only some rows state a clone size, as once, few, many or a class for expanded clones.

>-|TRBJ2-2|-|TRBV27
CASSSALWTGELFF
TGTGCCAGCAGTTCCGCCCTTTGGACCGGGGAGCTGTTTTTT
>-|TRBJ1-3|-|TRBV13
CASSSLGGPGNTIYF
TGTGCCAGCAGCTCCCTAGGAGGGCCTGGAAACACCATATATTTT
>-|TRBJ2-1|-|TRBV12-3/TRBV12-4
CASSFRIGDEQFF
TGTGCCAGCAGTTTTAGGATAGGTGATGAGCAGTTCTTC
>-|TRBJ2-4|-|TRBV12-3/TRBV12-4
CASSFSRGLAKNIQYF
TGTGCCAGCAGTTTTTCCAGGGGCCTGGCCAAAAACATTCAGTACTTC
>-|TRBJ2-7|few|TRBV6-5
CASSTSRIAYEQYF
TGTGCCAGCAGTACCAGTAGGATCGCCTACGAGCAGTACTTC
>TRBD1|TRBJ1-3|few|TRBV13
CASSSGTGSSGNTIYF
TGTGCCAGCAGCTCGGGGACAGGAAGCTCTGGAAACACCATATATTTT
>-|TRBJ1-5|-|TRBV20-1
CSAKGRGSVGNQPQHF
TGCAGTGCAAAAGGGAGGGGAAGTGTGGGCAATCAGCCCCAGCATTTT
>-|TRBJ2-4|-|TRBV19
CASTSDSLIQYF
-
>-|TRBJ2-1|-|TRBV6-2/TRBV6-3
CASSFRPPTHDYNEQFF
TGTGCCAGCAGTTTCCGACCGCCCACACACGATTACAATGAGCAGTTCTTC
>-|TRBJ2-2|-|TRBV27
CASSPGLVYTGELFF
TGTGCCAGCAGTCCGGGACTGGTTTACACCGGGGAGCTGTTTTTT
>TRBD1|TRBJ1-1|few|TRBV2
CASTGLGTGGMNTEAFF
TGTGCCAGCACCGGCTTAGGGACAGGGGGCATGAACACTGAAGCTTTCTTT
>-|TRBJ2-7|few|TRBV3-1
CASSQDGEGNYEQYF
TGTGCCAGCAGCCAAGATGGAGAGGGGAACTACGAGCAGTACTTC
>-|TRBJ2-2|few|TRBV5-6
CASSIVDQGATGELFF
TGTGCCAGCAGCATTGTGGACCAGGGAGCCACCGGGGAGCTGTTTTTT
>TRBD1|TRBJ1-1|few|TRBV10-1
CASSESVAGTGGEAFF
TGCGCCAGCAGTGAGTCGGTGGCTGGGACAGGGGGTGAAGCTTTCTTT
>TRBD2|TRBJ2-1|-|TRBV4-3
CASSQDQLGLAGVWEQFF
TGCGCCAGCAGCCAAGATCAACTGGGACTAGCGGGAGTATGGGAGCAGTTCTTC
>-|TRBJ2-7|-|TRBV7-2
CASSYPSYEQYF
TGTGCCAGCAGCTACCCATCCTACGAGCAGTACTTC
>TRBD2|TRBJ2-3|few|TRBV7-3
CASSLNPLGLAGVGGLDTQYF
TGTGCCAGCAGCCTCAACCCGTTAGGACTAGCGGGAGTCGGGGGATTAGATACGCAGTATTTT
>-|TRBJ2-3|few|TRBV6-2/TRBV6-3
CASRGRVTDTQYF
TGTGCCAGCAGGGGCCGGGTGACAGATACGCAGTATTTT
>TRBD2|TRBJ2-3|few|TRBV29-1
CSVEPLAEVTDTQYF
TGCAGCGTTGAACCACTAGCGGAGGTCACAGATACGCAGTATTTT
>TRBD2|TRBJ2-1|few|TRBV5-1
CASSSGTSGTNNEQFF
TGCGCCAGCAGTTCCGGGACTAGCGGGACCAACAATGAGCAGTTCTTC
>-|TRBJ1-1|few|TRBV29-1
CSVEGLNTEAFF
TGCAGCGTTGAGGGGCTGAACACTGAAGCTTTCTTT
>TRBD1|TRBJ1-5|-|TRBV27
CASSFGTDNQPQHF
TGTGCCAGCAGTTTCGGGACAGACAATCAGCCCCAGCATTTT
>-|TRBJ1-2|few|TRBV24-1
CATSDLFGGYTF
TGTGCCACCAGTGATTTGTTCGGTGGCTACACCTTC
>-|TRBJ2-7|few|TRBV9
CASSPTDSEPYEQYF
TGTGCCAGCAGCCCAACGGACAGTGAACCCTACGAGCAGTACTTC
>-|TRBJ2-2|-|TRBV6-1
CASDYSGELFF
TGTGCCAGTGACTATTCCGGGGAGCTGTTTTTT
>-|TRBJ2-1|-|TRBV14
CASSQEYNEQFF
TGTGCCAGCAGCCAAGAGTACAATGAGCAGTTCTTC
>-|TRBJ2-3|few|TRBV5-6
CASSLAWTDTDTQYF
TGTGCCAGCAGCTTGGCTTGGACAGACACAGATACGCAGTATTTT
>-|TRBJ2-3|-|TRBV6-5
CASSYMAATDTQYF
TGTGCCAGCAGTTACATGGCTGCCACAGATACGCAGTATTTT
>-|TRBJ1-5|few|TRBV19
CASSIFEGINQPQHF
TGTGCCAGTAGTATTTTTGAAGGGATTAATCAGCCCCAGCATTTT
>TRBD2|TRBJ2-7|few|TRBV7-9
CASSFPGRDEQYF
TGTGCCAGCAGCTTTCCGGGGAGGGACGAGCAGTACTTC
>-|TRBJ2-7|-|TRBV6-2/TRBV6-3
CASSYFSVSSYEQYF
TGTGCCAGCAGTTATTTCAGCGTGAGCTCCTACGAGCAGTACTTC
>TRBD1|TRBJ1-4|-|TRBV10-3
CAISEDRDFGKLFF
TGTGCCATCAGTGAGGACAGGGACTTCGGAAAACTGTTTTTT
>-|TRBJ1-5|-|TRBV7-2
CASSSGIPDSNQPQHF
TGTGCCAGCAGCTCCGGGATCCCTGACAGCAATCAGCCCCAGCATTTT
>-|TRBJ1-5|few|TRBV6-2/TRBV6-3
CASSYSGGGQPQHF
TGTGCCAGCAGTTACTCCGGGGGCGGACAGCCCCAGCATTTT
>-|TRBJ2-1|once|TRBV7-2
CASSLFETNEQFF
TGTGCCAGCAGCTTGTTTGAAACCAATGAGCAGTTCTTC
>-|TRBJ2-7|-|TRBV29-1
CSVSPDFSYEQYF
TGCAGCGTTTCGCCGGACTTCTCCTACGAGCAGTACTTC
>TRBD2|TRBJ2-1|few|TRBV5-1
CASSREGLAEYNEQFF
TGCGCCAGCAGCAGGGAGGGACTAGCGGAATACAATGAGCAGTTCTTC
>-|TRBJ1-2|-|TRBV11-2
CASSLGASRYGYTF
TGTGCCAGCAGCTTAGGGGCCAGTCGCTATGGCTACACCTTC
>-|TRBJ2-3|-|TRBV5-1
CASSLEEGWDTQYF
TGCGCCAGCAGCTTGGAAGAGGGATGGGATACGCAGTATTTT
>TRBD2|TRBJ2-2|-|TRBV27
CASRLVGGTNTGELFF
TGTGCCAGCCGCCTAGTGGGGGGGACGAACACCGGGGAGCTGTTTTTT
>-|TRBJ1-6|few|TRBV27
CASSFPGSPLHF
TGTGCCAGCAGTTTCCCAGGTTCACCCCTCCACTTT